This TCR beta chain was observed in a study of T cell responses to AZD1222 COVID-19 vaccine. Clones were read by immunoSEQ multiplex PCR, and TCRdb kept only the in-frame ones, dropping some. The sample lists about 140,000 clones; roughly 90% were seen once. Notes on the study in general: Repertoire sampling occurred only after the peak T cell response. Spike-spanning, vaccine-associated CD4 TCRs were dominant at 160-218 and 743-854.

Concerning this clone itself: Its target is unknown.

Trimming cost V 0 bases and J 0 bases; bases outside gene matches: 13. Germline CDR1 reads LGHDT; CDR2 reads YNNKEL (reference sequence). The CDR3 runs to 20 residues. This receptor was taken from an adult in good health. This rearrangement joins TRBV3-1 (or the pseudogene TRBV3-2) to TRBJ2-3; 9 nucleotides align to TRBD2. The input for sequencing was peripheral blood, taken on day 0 of AZD1222 vaccination. CDR3 amino acids: CASSQDLRLAGSFSTDTQYF. The CDR3 DNA reads TGTGCCAGCAGCCAAGATCTGAGGCTAGCGGGATCCTTTAGCACAGATACGCAGTATTTT.